This record covers a single T cell receptor beta chain. What antigen it recognizes has not been identified. Per-base quality was not reported, and no clone a single base away is much larger than it. Library method: the immunoSEQ multiplex PCR assay. TCRdb carries this immuneACCESS record with in-frame sequences only. Its versions omit some clonotypes, under half of them owing to an unresolved V gene in the studies checked, with the rest unexplained. The sample yields roughly 140,000 clones; about 93% were counted once. The ten most abundant clones make up roughly 1.4% of the sample. The sample comes from a study of CD4+ T cells in melanoma (dated by TCRdb to between 2022 and 2023). Broadly, across the study: The study examined neoantigen-specific CD4+ T cells in human melanoma.

Donors were patients with melanoma. The CDR3, from cysteine to phenylalanine, totals 16 residues. Of all the DNA, just the CDR3 is kept, 48 bases in frame from base 1. For this chain, trimming is 4 bases at the V end and 3 bases at the J end, and the number of junction bases without a gene match is 10. As encoded in the germline V gene, CDR1 is MRHNA while CDR2 is SNTAGT. Summary of the overall study and its limitations: Neoantigen-specific CD4+ T cells were reported to be correlated with the function of CD8+ T cells, macrophages and B cells. Neoantigen-specific CD4+ T cells in melanoma were reported to show diverse differentiation states.

The chain is assembled from TRBV6-4 and TRBJ2-3; TRBD2 fits 7 bases in the junction. The sequence derives from a human donor with melanoma. The CDR3 in this case is CASSGDRGVRTDTQYF. The DNA sequence reads TGTGCCAGCAGTGGAGACCGGGGGGTTAGGACAGATACGCAGTATTTT.